The 8 T cell receptor beta chains below all came from one sample that was sequenced in a study of blood T cell repertoires in COVID-19. The assay was immunoSEQ multiplex PCR, and TCRdb's table has in-frame clones only and misses some. Among 500,000 or so clones listed, around 87% were seen once. Sequences were obtained from PBMCs or T cells enriched from blood (not recorded which). The receptors originated from a woman aged 18-29 years who had recovered from COVID-19.

This clone was counted a few times. The chain uses TRBV5-1 and TRBJ2-5, with 10 bases lining up with TRBD2. J lost 4 bases, V lost 2 bases, and 2 bases had no gene match. Germline V CDR1 and CDR2: SGHRS, YFSETQ. The CDR3 consists of 14 residues. Here the CDR3 reads CASSLAGGRETQYF. The CDR3 DNA reads TGCGCCAGCAGCTTAGCGGGGGGGAGAGAGACCCAGTACTTC.

This chain uses TRBV2 with TRBJ2-5, with TRBD2 matching 8 bases. The junction had 6 bases not matched to a gene; V was cut back by 7 bases and J by 2 bases. This CDR3 spans 14 amino acids. The germline gives CDR1 SNHLY, CDR2 FYNNEI. The CDR3: CASNGGAGQETQYF. The CDR3 coding sequence is TGTGCCAGCAACGGGGGGGCCGGGCAAGAGACCCAGTACTTC.

V gene TRBV5-1 combines with J gene TRBJ2-1; 13 nucleotides match TRBD2. There are 18 residues in the CDR3. Per germline, CDR1 SGHRS and CDR2 YFSETQ. The V gene end was trimmed by 0 bases and the J gene end by 8 bases; junction bases not matched to a gene: 11. In nucleotides, the CDR3 is TGCGCCAGCAGCTTGGTCCCCGGACTAGCGGGGGCCCTTGATGAGCAGTTCTTC. The encoded protein is CASSLVPGLAGALDEQFF.

CDR3 bases: TGTGCCAGCTCACCACCTGAACAGGGAGACGAGCAGTACTTC. Amino acid sequence: CASSPPEQGDEQYF. The V call is TRBV18, the J call TRBJ2-7, with D perhaps TRBD1 (6 bases). This CDR3 is built from 14 residues. Trimming took off 0 bases at V and 5 bases at J, with 11 bases between the two ends. The germline CDR1 and CDR2 sequences are KGHSH and LQKENI. The whole variable domain, filled in from reference TRBV18 and TRBJ2-7, reads NAGVMQNPRHLVRRRGQEARLRCSPMKGHSHVYWYRQLPEEGLKFMVYLQKENIIDESGMPKERFSAEFPKEGPSILRIQQVVRGDSAAYFCASSPPEQGDEQYFGPGTRLTVT.

The chain couples TRBV7-9 to TRBJ2-2; D perhaps matches TRBD2 (6 bases). Between the trimmed V and J ends, which lost 5 bases and 5 bases, there was a span of 18 bases. The CDR3 contains 16 residues. Germline CDR1 SEHNR, CDR2 FQNEAQ (reference sequence). The CDR3 loop is CASSLVGGAWTGELFF. Here the CDR3 DNA reads TGTGCCAGCAGCCTGGTGGGAGGCGCGTGGACCGGGGAGCTGTTTTTT.

This clone occurred once. The chain has TRBV5-4 and TRBJ1-6; a weak D match, TRBD1 (5 bases). CDR1 SGHNT and CDR2 YYREEE come from the germline V gene (reference sequence). V shed 1 base and J shed 8 bases, with 13 bases lying between them. The CDR3 loop spans 15 amino acids. The DNA for the CDR3 is TGTGCCAGCAGCTTGCGGCAGGGTGTGGATTCACCCCTCCACTTT. The encoded protein is CASSLRQGVDSPLHF.

As DNA, the CDR3 is TGTGCCAGCAGTGAGGCAGGGAGGGATTCACCCCTCCACTTT. It encodes CASSEAGRDSPLHF. The chain couples TRBV2 to TRBJ1-6, with TRBD1 as a possible D gene (5 bases). CDR1 is SNHLY and CDR2 is FYNNEI in the germline V gene. Trimming removed 3 bases from V and 8 bases from J, with 11 bases in between. The CDR3 runs 14 residues.

This chain joins TRBV23-1 and TRBJ2-4; no reliable D call. TRBV23-1 has ORF status, its function being uncertain. The CDR3 loop spans 14 amino acids. Trimming pared 5 bases from V and 0 bases from J, leaving 8 bases between. CDR3 sequence (DNA): TGCGCCAGCAGTGCAACAGTAGCCAAAAACATTCAGTACTTC. Translated, it gives CASSATVAKNIQYF.